Listed here is a single T cell receptor (beta chain). Its antigen is currently unknown. This entry comes from a study of blood T cells in healthy people across ages. Overall study results and limits: Whereas aged donors had fewer naive CD4+ cells, long-lived donors had more of them and higher diversity.

Together with a sample-barcoded 5' primer, a J-beta primer mix was included in a second PCR lasting roughly 6 to 12 cycles. A template-switch adaptor with 12 random nucleotides tagged each cDNA molecule. TCRdb called the 5' RACE reads again in MiXCR, with one record for every CDR3 protein. The data hold under 800,000 distinct CDR3 sequences, with approximately 43% observed a single time. The total RNA that was extracted per sample amounted to at least 5.5 micrograms. Sequenced sample: blood. The sequence was collected from a woman aged 55-69 years in good health.

The CDR3 reads CASSLMAGWGEAFF. CDR3 nucleotide sequence: TGTGCCAGCAGCTTAATGGCAGGGTGGGGTGAAGCTTTCTTT. The chain has TRBV11-2 and TRBJ1-1, with D possibly TRBD1 on 5 matching bases. The germline CDR1 and CDR2 sequences are SGHAT and FQNNGV. The CDR3 is 14 residues long. V gave up 2 bases and J gave up 7 bases, with 14 bases separating them.